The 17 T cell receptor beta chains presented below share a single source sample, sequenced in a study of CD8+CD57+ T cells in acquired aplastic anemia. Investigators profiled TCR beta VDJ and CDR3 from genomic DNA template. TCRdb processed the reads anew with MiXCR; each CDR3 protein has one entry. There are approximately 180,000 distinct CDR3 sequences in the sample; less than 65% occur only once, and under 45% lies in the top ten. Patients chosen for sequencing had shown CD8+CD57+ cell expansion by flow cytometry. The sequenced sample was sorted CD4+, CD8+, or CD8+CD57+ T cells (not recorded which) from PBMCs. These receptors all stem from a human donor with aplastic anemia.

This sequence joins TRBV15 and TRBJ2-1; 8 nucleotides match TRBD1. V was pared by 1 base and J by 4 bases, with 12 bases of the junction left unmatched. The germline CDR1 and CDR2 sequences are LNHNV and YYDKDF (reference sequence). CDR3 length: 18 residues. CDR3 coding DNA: TGTGCCACCAGCAGAGTTCGCCCACAGGGGGTGGGATACAATGAGCAGTTCTTC. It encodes CATSRVRPQGVGYNEQFF.

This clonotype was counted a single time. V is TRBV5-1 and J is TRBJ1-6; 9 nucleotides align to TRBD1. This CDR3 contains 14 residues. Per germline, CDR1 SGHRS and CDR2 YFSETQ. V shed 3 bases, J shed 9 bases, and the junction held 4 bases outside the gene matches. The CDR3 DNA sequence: TGCGCCAGCAGCTGGGACAGGGTCGGTTCACCCCTCCACTTT. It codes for CASSWDRVGSPLHF.

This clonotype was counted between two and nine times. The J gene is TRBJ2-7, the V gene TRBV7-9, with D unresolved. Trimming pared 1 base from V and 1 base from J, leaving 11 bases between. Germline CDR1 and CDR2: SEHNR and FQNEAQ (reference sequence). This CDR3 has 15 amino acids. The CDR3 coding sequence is TGTGCCAGCAGCTTAGGCCAGGTTACTTCCTACGAGCAGTACTTC. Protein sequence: CASSLGQVTSYEQYF.

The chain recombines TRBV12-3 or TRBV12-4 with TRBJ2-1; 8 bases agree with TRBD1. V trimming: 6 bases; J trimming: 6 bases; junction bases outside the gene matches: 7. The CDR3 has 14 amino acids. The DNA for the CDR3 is TGTGCCAGCAGGCCGGACAGGGAGATCAATGAGCAGTTCTTC. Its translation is CASRPDREINEQFF.

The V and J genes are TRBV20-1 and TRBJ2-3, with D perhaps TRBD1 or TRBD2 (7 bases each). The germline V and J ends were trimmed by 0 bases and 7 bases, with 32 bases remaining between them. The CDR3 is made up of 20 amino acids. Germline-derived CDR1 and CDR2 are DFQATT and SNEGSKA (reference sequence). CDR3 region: CSARDLPFPAGGGRMNTQYF. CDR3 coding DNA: TGCAGTGCTAGAGATTTACCTTTCCCGGCAGGGGGGGGGAGGATGAATACGCAGTATTTT.

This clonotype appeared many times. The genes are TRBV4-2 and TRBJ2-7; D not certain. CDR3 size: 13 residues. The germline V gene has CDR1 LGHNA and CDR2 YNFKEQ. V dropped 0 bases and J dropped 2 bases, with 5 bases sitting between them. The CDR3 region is CASSQDRPYEQYF. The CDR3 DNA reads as TGTGCCAGCAGCCAAGATCGCCCCTACGAGCAGTACTTC.

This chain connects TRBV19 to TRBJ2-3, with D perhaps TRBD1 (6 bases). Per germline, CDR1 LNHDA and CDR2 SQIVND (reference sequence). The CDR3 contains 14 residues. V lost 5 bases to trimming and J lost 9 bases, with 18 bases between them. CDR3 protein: CASSVGQIGVTQYF. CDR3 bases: TGTGCCAGTAGTGTCGGACAGATTGGCGTGACGCAGTATTTT. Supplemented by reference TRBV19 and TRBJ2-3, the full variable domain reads DGGITQSPKYLFRKEGQNVTLSCEQNLNHDAMYWYRQDPGQGLRLIYYSQIVNDFQKGDIAEGYSVSREKKESFPLTVTSAQKNPTAFYLCASSVGQIGVTQYFGPGTRLTVL.

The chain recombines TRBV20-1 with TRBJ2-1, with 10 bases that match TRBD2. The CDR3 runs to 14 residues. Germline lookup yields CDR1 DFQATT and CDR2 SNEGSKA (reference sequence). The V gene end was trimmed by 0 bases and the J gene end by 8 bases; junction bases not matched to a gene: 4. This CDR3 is CSAREKRGGYEQFF. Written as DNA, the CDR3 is TGCAGTGCTAGAGAAAAGCGGGGGGGTTATGAGCAGTTCTTC.

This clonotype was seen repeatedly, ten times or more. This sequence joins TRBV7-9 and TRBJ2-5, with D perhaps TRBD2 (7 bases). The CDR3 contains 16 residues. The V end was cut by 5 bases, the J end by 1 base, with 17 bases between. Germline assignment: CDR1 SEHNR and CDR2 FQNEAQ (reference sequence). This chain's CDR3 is CASSGGGGGGQETQYF. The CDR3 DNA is TGTGCCAGCAGCGGAGGGGGGGGGGGGGGCCAAGAGACCCAGTACTTC.

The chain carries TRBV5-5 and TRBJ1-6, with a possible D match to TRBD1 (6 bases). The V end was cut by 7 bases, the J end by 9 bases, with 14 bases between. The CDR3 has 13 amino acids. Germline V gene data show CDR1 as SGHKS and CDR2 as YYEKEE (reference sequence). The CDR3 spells CASGPSDSSPLHF. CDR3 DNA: TGTGCCAGCGGACCCTCGGACAGTTCACCCCTCCACTTT. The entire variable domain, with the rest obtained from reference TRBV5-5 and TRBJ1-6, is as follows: DAGVTQSPTHLIKTRGQQVTLRCSPISGHKSVSWYQQVLGQGPQFIFQYYEKEERGRGNFPDRFSARQFPNYSSELNVNALLLGDSALYLCASGPSDSSPLHFGNGTRLTVT.

The CDR3 DNA is TGTGCCAGCGCTATCCAGTTGAACACTGAAGCTTTCTTT. Translating gives CASAIQLNTEAFF. The V gene is TRBV12-3 or TRBV12-4, the J gene TRBJ1-1; no clear D. The V and J ends lost 8 bases and 0 bases respectively, with 10 bases between them. This CDR3 comprises 13 residues.

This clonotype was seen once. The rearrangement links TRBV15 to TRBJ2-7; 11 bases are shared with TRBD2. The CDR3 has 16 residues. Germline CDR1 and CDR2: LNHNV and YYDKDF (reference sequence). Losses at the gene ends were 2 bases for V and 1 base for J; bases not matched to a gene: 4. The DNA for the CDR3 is TGTGCCACCAGCAGACCTAGCGGGGGGCCTTCCTACGAGCAGTACTTC. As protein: CATSRPSGGPSYEQYF.

DNA of the CDR3: TGTGCCAGCAGCTTCCACGAGCAGTACTTC. Translated: CASSFHEQYF. The chain couples TRBV5-5 to TRBJ2-7; D is unresolved. The germline CDR1 and CDR2 sequences are SGHKS and YYEKEE (reference sequence). Trimming took off 2 bases at V and 5 bases at J, with 2 bases between the two ends. This CDR3 is 10 amino acids long.

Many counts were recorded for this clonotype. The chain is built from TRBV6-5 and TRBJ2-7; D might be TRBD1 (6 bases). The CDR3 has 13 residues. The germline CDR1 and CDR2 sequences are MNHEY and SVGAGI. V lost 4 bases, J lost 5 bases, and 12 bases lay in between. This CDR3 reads CASSLNREDEQYF. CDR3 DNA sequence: TGTGCCAGCAGTTTGAACAGGGAAGACGAGCAGTACTTC.

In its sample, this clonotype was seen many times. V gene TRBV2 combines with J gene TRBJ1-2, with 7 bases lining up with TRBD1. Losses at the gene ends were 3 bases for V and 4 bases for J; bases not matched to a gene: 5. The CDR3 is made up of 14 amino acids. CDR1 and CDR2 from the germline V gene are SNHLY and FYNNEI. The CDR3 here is CASSDIDRVYGYTF. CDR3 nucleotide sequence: TGTGCCAGCAGTGACATCGACAGGGTCTATGGCTACACCTTC. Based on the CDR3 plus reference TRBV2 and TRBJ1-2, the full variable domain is EPEVTQTPSHQVTQMGQEVILRCVPISNHLYFYWYRQILGQKVEFLVSFYNNEISEKSEIFDDQFSVERPDGSNFTLKIRSTKLEDSAMYFCASSDIDRVYGYTFGSGTRLTVV.

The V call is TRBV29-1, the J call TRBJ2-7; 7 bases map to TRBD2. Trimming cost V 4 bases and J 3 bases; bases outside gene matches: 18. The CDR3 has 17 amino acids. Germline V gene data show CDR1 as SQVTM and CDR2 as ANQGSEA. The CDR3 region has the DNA TGCAGCGTTGCAGTTCTCTCGGGTGGCGGGAGAGGCTACGAGCAGTACTTC. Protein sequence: CSVAVLSGGGRGYEQYF.

CDR3 sequence (DNA): TGTGCCAGCAGCTCCACCCCTGGACAGGGGTCCTACGAGCAGTACTTC. This codes for CASSSTPGQGSYEQYF. The chain combines TRBV7-6 with TRBJ2-7; 9 bases map to TRBD1. CDR1 is SGHVS, CDR2 FNYEAQ, per germline. V gave up 4 bases and J gave up 1 base; unmatched junction bases: 8. The length of the CDR3 is 16 residues.